The TCR beta chain under discussion was sequenced for a study of blood T cell repertoires in COVID-19. Overall study context: Specimens from acute and convalescent COVID-19 originated in the United States, Italy and Spain.

In the authors' methods: Reference gene primer amplification gave estimated nucleated cell counts. Sequencing used immunoSEQ multiplex PCR; TCRdb keeps in-frame clones, though not all of them. V and J calls and clone size are as listed in that table; D and trimming were resolved from the DNA. There are about 70,000 clones in the sample; around four fifths occur only once, and 1.8% lies in the top ten. The CDR3 loop spans 15 amino acids. The ends were cut back, 8 bases at V and 2 bases at J, with 16 bases in the middle. Per the germline V gene, CDR1 is SNHLY and CDR2 is FYNNEI. The chain links TRBV2 to TRBJ1-5, with D perhaps TRBD1 (5 bases). The receptor was derived from a woman aged 60-75 years with acute or convalescent COVID-19. Material: peripheral blood. Here the CDR3 reads CASQLGRNGNQPQHF. The DNA of the CDR3 is TGTGCCAGCCAACTGGGGCGGAATGGCAATCAGCCCCAGCATTTT.